The 13 T cell receptor beta chains listed next were all sequenced from one sample in a study of early T cells in non-severe SARS-CoV-2 infection. In TCRdb, the 5' RACE reads were re-called with MiXCR into one record per CDR3 protein. There are roughly 30,000 distinct CDR3 sequences in the sample; 4.5% occur only once, and 5.5% to 7% lies in the top ten. Sample: whole blood. All receptors derive from an adult who was a healthcare worker with PCR-confirmed SARS-CoV-2 infection or an uninfected control (not recorded which).

The chain uses TRBV3-1 and TRBJ2-1; TRBD1 matches 9 bases. The CDR3 has 17 residues. Trimming cost V 1 base and J 5 bases; bases outside gene matches: 9. Germline CDR1 LGHDT, CDR2 YNNKEL (reference sequence). CDR3 protein: CASSQVSQGAAHNEQFF. CDR3 bases: TGTGCCAGCAGCCAAGTCTCACAGGGGGCGGCGCACAATGAGCAGTTCTTC.

This clonotype was counted a few times. The rearrangement uses TRBV6-1 and TRBJ2-1; unclear D gene. CDR1 MNHNS and CDR2 SASEGT come from the germline V gene. V was trimmed by 7 bases and J by 0 bases, leaving 13 bases between them. The CDR3 loop spans 15 amino acids. CDR3 residues: CASTERLSSYNEQFF. The DNA of the CDR3 is TGTGCCAGCACCGAAAGACTGAGCTCCTACAATGAGCAGTTCTTC.

In its sample, this clonotype was seen many times. This chain connects TRBV18 to TRBJ2-1; possibly TRBD2 for D (6 bases). Germline values: CDR1 KGHSH, CDR2 LQKENI. V was shortened by 4 bases and J by 3 bases, with 13 bases between the two germline ends. This CDR3 is 15 amino acids long. This chain's CDR3 is CASSRTEDYYNEQFF. CDR3 sequence (DNA): TGTGCCAGCTCACGTACGGAGGACTACTACAATGAGCAGTTCTTC.

This clonotype was detected ten times or more. V gene TRBV24-1 combines with J gene TRBJ2-1; 9 bases fit TRBD2. Germline V CDR1 and CDR2: KGHDR, SFDVKD. The CDR3 runs to 16 residues. With V trimmed by 0 bases and J by 6 bases, 5 bases remained unmatched. The CDR3 nucleotides are TGTGCCACCAGTGATTTGTCTAGCGGGATCTTCAATGAGCAGTTCTTC. Its translation is CATSDLSSGIFNEQFF.

This clonotype was seen at least ten times. This chain uses TRBV29-1 with TRBJ1-6; D is ambiguous. CDR3 length: 13 residues. Deletions cut 7 bases from V and 4 bases from J, with 11 bases between. CDR1 and CDR2 from the germline V gene are SQVTM and ANQGSEA. CDR3 coding DNA: TGCAGCGCCCTGACGGATTATAATTCACCCCTCCACTTT. Its protein product is CSALTDYNSPLHF. Full variable domain (rest looked up from reference TRBV29-1 and TRBJ1-6): SAVISQKPSRDICQRGTSLTIQCQVDSQVTMMFWYRQQPGQSLTLIATANQGSEATYESGFVIDKFPISRPNLTFSTLTVSNMSPEDSSIYLCSALTDYNSPLHFGNGTRLTVT.

This clonotype has at least ten counts. The DNA of the CDR3 is TGTGCCAGCAGCTCTATAGCGGGGTCATACAATGAGCAGTTCTTC. This encodes CASSSIAGSYNEQFF. The rearrangement uses TRBV7-2 and TRBJ2-1, with 8 bases fitting TRBD2. Germline CDR1 reads SGHTA; CDR2 reads FQGNSA. The CDR3 totals 15 residues. Germline trimming cut 4 bases from V and 4 bases from J; bases unmatched to any gene: 6.

This clonotype was counted between two and nine times. This sequence joins TRBV18 and TRBJ1-1; D ambiguous. The germline V and J ends were trimmed by 2 bases and 1 base, with 8 bases remaining between them. Germline V gives CDR1 KGHSH, CDR2 LQKENI. CDR3 size: 14 residues. The CDR3 spells CASSPGLGNTEAFF. CDR3 in DNA: TGTGCCAGCTCACCAGGGCTAGGGAACACTGAAGCTTTCTTT.

This clonotype was recorded a few times. CDR3 sequence: CASSLQGGTDTQYF. The CDR3 DNA reads as TGTGCCAGCAGCCTACAGGGGGGCACAGATACGCAGTATTTT. V gene TRBV7-9 combines with J gene TRBJ2-3; 8 bases match TRBD1. The V segment lost 5 bases and the J segment 1 base; nucleotides outside the gene matches: 2. The CDR3 loop spans 14 amino acids. Germline V gives CDR1 SEHNR, CDR2 FQNEAQ (reference sequence).

The chain recombines TRBV30 with TRBJ1-3, with D possibly matching TRBD1 (5 bases). CDR3 size: 14 residues. V dropped 2 bases and J dropped 1 base, with 9 bases sitting between them. Germline V gene sequence: CDR1 GTSNPN, CDR2 SVGIG (reference sequence). CDR3 nucleotides: TGTGCCTGGAGTCCGGGGCTTTCTGGAAACACCATATATTTT. It translates to CAWSPGLSGNTIYF.

This clonotype occurred many times. The chain recombines TRBV6-5 with TRBJ2-7; unclear D gene. The germline V gene encodes CDR1 MNHEY and CDR2 SVGAGI. Between the trimmed V and J ends, which lost 6 bases and 4 bases, there was a span of 22 bases. This CDR3 contains 16 residues. CDR3 sequence (DNA): TGTGCCAGCAGACGACGGGCACAAGGAATTATTTACGAGCAGTACTTC. The encoded protein is CASRRRAQGIIYEQYF.

This clonotype was seen only a few times. The J gene is TRBJ2-5, the V gene TRBV7-9, with D possibly matching TRBD2 (6 bases). From germline, CDR1 is SEHNR and CDR2 FQNEAQ (reference sequence). CDR3 length: 16 residues. Trimming removed 0 bases at V and 2 bases at J, with 13 bases between. CDR3 residues: CASSLAETGTQETQYF. Here the CDR3 DNA reads TGTGCCAGCAGCTTAGCGGAGACCGGGACTCAAGAGACCCAGTACTTC.

The sample holds many counts of this clonotype. This rearrangement joins TRBV30 to TRBJ2-2, with 7 bases lining up with TRBD1. The length of the CDR3 is 15 residues. With 3 bases clipped from V and 3 bases from J, the junction kept 7 bases outside the gene matches. Germline loops: CDR1 GTSNPN, CDR2 SVGIG (reference sequence). CDR3 sequence (DNA): TGTGCCTGGAGCCGCCTGGGACAGCACACCGGGGAGCTGTTTTTT. This codes for CAWSRLGQHTGELFF.

Ten or more counts support this clonotype. The chain links TRBV11-1 to TRBJ2-2; the D gene is possibly TRBD2 (6 bases). This CDR3 has 16 residues. The V gene's germline CDR1 is SGHAT and CDR2 FQDESV (reference sequence). V dropped 5 bases and J dropped 5 bases, with 18 bases sitting between them. The CDR3 nucleotides are TGTGCCAGCAGCCCTCATAGTGGACGGGGGACCGGGGAGCTGTTTTTT. Protein sequence: CASSPHSGRGTGELFF.